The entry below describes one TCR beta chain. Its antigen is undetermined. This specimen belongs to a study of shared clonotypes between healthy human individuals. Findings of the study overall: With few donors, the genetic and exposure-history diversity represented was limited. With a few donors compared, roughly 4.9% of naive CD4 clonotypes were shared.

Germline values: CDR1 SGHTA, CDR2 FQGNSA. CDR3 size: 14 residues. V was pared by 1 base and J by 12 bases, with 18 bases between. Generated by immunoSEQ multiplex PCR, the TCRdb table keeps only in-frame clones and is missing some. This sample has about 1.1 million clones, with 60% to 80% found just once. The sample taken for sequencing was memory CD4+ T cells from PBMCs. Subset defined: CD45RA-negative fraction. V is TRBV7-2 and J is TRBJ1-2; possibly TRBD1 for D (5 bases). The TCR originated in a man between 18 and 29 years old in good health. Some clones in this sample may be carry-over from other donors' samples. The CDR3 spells CASSLGVSLSGHTF. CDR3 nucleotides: TGTGCCAGCAGCTTAGGGGTATCGTTGTCAGGGCACACCTTC.